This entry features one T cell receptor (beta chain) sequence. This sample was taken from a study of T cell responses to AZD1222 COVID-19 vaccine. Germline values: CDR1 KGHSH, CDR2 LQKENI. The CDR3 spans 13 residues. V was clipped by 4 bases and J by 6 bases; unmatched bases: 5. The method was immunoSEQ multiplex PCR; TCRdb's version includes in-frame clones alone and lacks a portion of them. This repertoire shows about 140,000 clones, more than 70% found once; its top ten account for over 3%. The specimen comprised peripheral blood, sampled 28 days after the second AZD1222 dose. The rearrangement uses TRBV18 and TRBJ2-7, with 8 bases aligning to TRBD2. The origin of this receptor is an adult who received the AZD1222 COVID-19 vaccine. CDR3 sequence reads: CASSLAGMSEQYF. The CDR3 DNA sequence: TGTGCCAGCTCACTAGCGGGAATGAGCGAGCAGTACTTC.